One sample yielded the 10 T cell receptor beta chains listed below, sequenced in a study of cytotoxic CD8 clonotypes in ibrutinib-treated CLL. Data came from immunoSEQ multiplex PCR; TCRdb stores just in-frame clones and leaves some out. The data contain roughly 300,000 clones, around 76% of them singletons. This material consisted of PBMCs, taken at disease progression, from a patient treated with ibrutinib. The receptors come from a human donor with chronic lymphocytic leukemia.

The chain links TRBV6-6 to TRBJ2-7; 10 bases fit TRBD1. V was pared by 9 bases and J by 2 bases, with 10 bases of the junction left unmatched. Germline CDR1 is MNHNY and CDR2 is SVGAGI (reference sequence). There are 15 residues in the CDR3. This chain's CDR3 is CASRYMGQGTYEQYF. DNA of the CDR3: TGTGCCAGTAGATATATGGGACAGGGGACCTACGAGCAGTACTTC.

The CDR3 DNA reads as TGCGCCAGCAGCCAAGAGTGGCAGGTTAATTCACCCCTCCACTTT. As protein: CASSQEWQVNSPLHF. This rearrangement joins TRBV4-1 to TRBJ1-6; D gene unclear. CDR1 MGHRA and CDR2 YSYEKL come from the germline V gene. The CDR3 contains 15 residues. Trimming removed 0 bases at V and 6 bases at J, with 9 bases between.

J is TRBJ2-2 and V is TRBV2, with D unclear. Germline V lookup: CDR1 SNHLY, CDR2 FYNNEI. The CDR3 totals 11 residues. V shed 7 bases and J shed 7 bases, with 7 bases lying between them. CDR3 nucleotides: TGTGCCAGCACCTCTGGCGGGGAGCTGTTTTTT. As protein: CASTSGGELFF.

The V gene is TRBV28, the J gene TRBJ2-7; TRBD1 is a possible D gene (5 bases). Trimming cost V 5 bases and J 9 bases, with 14 bases left between them. Germline assignment: CDR1 MDHEN and CDR2 SYDVKM. This CDR3 has 12 amino acids. CDR3 sequence: CASSSDTGAQYF. As DNA, the CDR3 is TGTGCCAGCAGTAGCGACACAGGCGCGCAGTACTTC.

The chain has TRBV7-2 and TRBJ2-1; D unclear. Germline loops: CDR1 SGHTA, CDR2 FQGNSA. There are 14 residues in the CDR3. Trimming took 1 base from V and 4 from J, leaving 8 bases between them. CDR3 sequence: CASSLDLTYNEQFF. The CDR3 bases are TGTGCCAGCAGCTTAGACCTTACGTACAATGAGCAGTTCTTC.

The V call is TRBV5-1, the J call TRBJ2-5; D might be TRBD1 (5 bases). Trimming stripped 0 bases from V and 2 bases from J, with 8 bases between. CDR1 SGHRS and CDR2 YFSETQ come from the germline V gene. This CDR3 is built from 14 residues. CDR3 sequence: CASSLVGAQETQYF. The DNA of the CDR3 is TGCGCCAGCAGCTTGGTAGGGGCACAAGAGACCCAGTACTTC.

The V gene is TRBV18, the J gene TRBJ1-2; D remains ambiguous. This CDR3 is built from 15 residues. Germline V gene sequence: CDR1 KGHSH, CDR2 LQKENI. V was clipped by 2 bases and J by 4 bases, with 14 bases between them. The CDR3 here is CASSPLIPESYGYTF. The DNA for the CDR3 is TGTGCCAGCTCACCATTGATCCCGGAGAGCTATGGCTACACCTTC.

The rearrangement joins TRBV25-1 to TRBJ1-1; D possibly corresponds to TRBD1 (6 bases). V was cut by 7 bases and J by 3 bases, with 15 bases left in between. Per germline, CDR1 MGHDK and CDR2 SYGVNS. The CDR3 runs 14 residues. The CDR3: CASIARGEDTEAFF. The CDR3 region has the DNA TGTGCCAGCATAGCGAGGGGGGAGGACACTGAAGCTTTCTTT.

This chain uses TRBV10-3 with TRBJ1-6, with unresolved D. The germline gives CDR1 ENHRY, CDR2 SYGVKD. The V gene lost 0 bases and the J gene lost 7 bases, with 16 bases spanning the gap. CDR3 size: 17 residues. CDR3 nucleotides: TGTGCCATCAGTGAGTCGGGTAAGGGCAAATGGAATTCACCCCTCCACTTT. Translating it yields CAISESGKGKWNSPLHF.

The sample holds one count of this clone. This chain connects TRBV6-1 to TRBJ1-2, with D hard to call. This CDR3 region has 13 residues. V gave up 5 bases and J gave up 1 base, with 8 bases separating them. Germline V gene data show CDR1 as MNHNS and CDR2 as SASEGT. As DNA, the CDR3 is TGTGCCAGCAGTCCCGACGGTAACTATGGCTACACCTTC. It encodes CASSPDGNYGYTF.